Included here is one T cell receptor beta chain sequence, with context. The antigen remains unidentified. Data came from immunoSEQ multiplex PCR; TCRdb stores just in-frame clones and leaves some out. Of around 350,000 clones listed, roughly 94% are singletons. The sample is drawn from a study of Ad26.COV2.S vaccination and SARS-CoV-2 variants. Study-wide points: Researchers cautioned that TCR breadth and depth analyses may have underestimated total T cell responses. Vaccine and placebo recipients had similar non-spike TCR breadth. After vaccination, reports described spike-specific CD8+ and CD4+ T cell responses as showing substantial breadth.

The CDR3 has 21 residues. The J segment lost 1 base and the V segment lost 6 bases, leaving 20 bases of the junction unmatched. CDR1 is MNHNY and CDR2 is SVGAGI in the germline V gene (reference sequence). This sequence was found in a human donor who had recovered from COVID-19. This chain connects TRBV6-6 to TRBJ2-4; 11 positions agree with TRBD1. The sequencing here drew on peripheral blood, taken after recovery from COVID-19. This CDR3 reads CASSSSGTGGKSESAKNIQYF. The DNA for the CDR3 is TGTGCCAGCAGCTCTTCCGGGACAGGGGGAAAGTCGGAGTCCGCCAAAAACATTCAGTACTTC.